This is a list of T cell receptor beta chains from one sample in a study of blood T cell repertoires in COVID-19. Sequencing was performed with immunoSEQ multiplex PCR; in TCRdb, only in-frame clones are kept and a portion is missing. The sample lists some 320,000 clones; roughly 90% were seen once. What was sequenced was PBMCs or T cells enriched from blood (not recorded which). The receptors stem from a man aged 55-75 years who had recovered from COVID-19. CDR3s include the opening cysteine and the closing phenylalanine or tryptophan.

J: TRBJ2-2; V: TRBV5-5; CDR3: CASSLDRTYIGNTGELFF
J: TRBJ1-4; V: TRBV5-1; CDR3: CASKQGTGSEKLFF
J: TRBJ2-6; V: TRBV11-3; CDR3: CASSWRTGKEPGANVLTF
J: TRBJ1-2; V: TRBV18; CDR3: CASSPQPRQNYGYTF
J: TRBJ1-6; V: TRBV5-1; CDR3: CASSSRGAGSPLHF
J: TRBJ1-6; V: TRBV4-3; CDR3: CASSQDPTVSYNSPLHF
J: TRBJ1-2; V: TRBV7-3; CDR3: CASRPGVEGNYGYTF
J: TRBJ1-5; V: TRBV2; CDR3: CASSEGVGQGFGQPQHF
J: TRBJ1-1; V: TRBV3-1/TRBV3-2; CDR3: CASSFDMNTEAFF
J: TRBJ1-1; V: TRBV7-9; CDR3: CASTLTGNTEAFF
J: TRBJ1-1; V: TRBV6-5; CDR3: CASSLLTGTTEAFF
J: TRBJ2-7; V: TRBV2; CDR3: CASSVGRGYEQYF
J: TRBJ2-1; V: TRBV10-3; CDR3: CAINSYFYNEQFF
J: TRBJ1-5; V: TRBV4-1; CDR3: CASGLWGDQPQHF
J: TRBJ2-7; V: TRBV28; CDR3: CASSFPRGEQYF
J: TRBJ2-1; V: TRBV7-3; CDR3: CASSLGFGAQRESDEQFF